This is a list of T cell receptor beta chains from one sample in a study of T-cell reconstitution after alpha-beta-depleted transplantation in children. Each CDR3 protein is one row after TCRdb ran MiXCR on the PCR reads. This table has 250,000 to 400,000 distinct CDR3 sequences, approximately 23% appearing once. Sequencing used PBMCs, mostly from graft donor cells, obtained 180 days after TCRalphabeta/CD19-depleted stem cell transplant. These receptors originate from a male patient between 10 and 17 years old who had a stem cell transplant for acute lymphoblastic leukemia, so the T cells may come from the graft donor. CDR3s include the opening cysteine and the closing phenylalanine or tryptophan. The D gene is left open where the match is weak. Some rows mark clone size as missing; the rest say once, few, many or name a class of expanded clone.

j_call | clone_size | d_call | v_call | cdr3_aa | cdr3_nt
TRBJ2-1 | . | . | TRBV5-1 | CASSLKIDWKNNEQFF | TGCGCCAGCAGCCTGAAGATTGACTGGAAGAACAATGAGCAGTTCTTC
TRBJ2-7 | . | TRBD1 | TRBV7-7 | CASSIGTGDYEQYF | TGTGCCAGCAGTATCGGGACAGGGGACTACGAGCAGTACTTC
TRBJ2-1 | . | . | TRBV25-1 | CASSEWNNEQFF | TGTGCCAGCAGTGAGTGGAACAATGAGCAGTTCTTC
TRBJ2-7 | . | TRBD2 | TRBV5-6 | CASSLEFARGAPLSYEQYF | TGTGCCAGCAGCTTGGAGTTTGCGCGGGGGGCACCCCTCTCCTACGAGCAGTACTTC
TRBJ2-3 | few | TRBD2 | TRBV5-1 | CASSRLSLAGVPSTDTQYF | TGCGCCAGCAGCCGGTTGAGCCTAGCGGGAGTACCCAGCACAGATACGCAGTATTTT
TRBJ2-1 | few | TRBD1 | TRBV19 | CASSRQGHNEQFF | TGTGCCAGTAGTAGACAGGGCCACAATGAGCAGTTCTTC
TRBJ2-1 | few | . | TRBV7-9 | CASLRGYNEQFF | TGTGCCAGCCTACGGGGATACAATGAGCAGTTCTTC
TRBJ2-3 | few | TRBD2 | TRBV12-3/TRBV12-4 | CASSLRASGGTTDTQYF | TGTGCCAGCAGTTTAAGGGCTAGCGGTGGGACCACAGATACGCAGTATTTT
TRBJ1-6 | few | TRBD1 | TRBV20-1 | CSARKGAVDSPLHF | TGCAGTGCTAGAAAGGGGGCGGTAGATTCACCCCTCCACTTT
TRBJ2-1 | . | TRBD2 | TRBV4-2 | CASSPAGLADPGGEQFF | TGTGCCAGCAGCCCAGCAGGACTAGCGGATCCGGGGGGTGAGCAGTTCTTC
TRBJ2-2 | few | . | TRBV21-1 | CASSIPTRGRRAGELFF | TGTGCCAGCAGCATCCCTACTAGAGGCCGAAGGGCCGGGGAGCTGTTTTTT
TRBJ2-7 | few | TRBD2 | TRBV5-1 | CASSRGLADPYEQYF | TGCGCCAGCAGCCGGGGACTAGCGGATCCCTACGAGCAGTACTTC
TRBJ2-3 | . | TRBD2 | TRBV7-7 | CASSQNLAGVADTQYF | TGTGCCAGCAGCCAAAATCTAGCGGGAGTTGCAGATACGCAGTATTTT
TRBJ2-7 | few | TRBD1 | TRBV5-1 | CASRTGDSYEQYF | TGCGCCAGCCGGACAGGGGACTCCTACGAGCAGTACTTC
TRBJ2-5 | few | TRBD1 | TRBV7-6 | CASSLGYRQGRRETQYF | TGTGCCAGCAGCTTAGGATACAGACAGGGGCGGAGGGAGACCCAGTACTTC
TRBJ1-6 | . | . | TRBV6-5 | CASSYSKEISPLHF | TGTGCCAGCAGTTACTCGAAGGAGATCTCACCCCTCCACTTT